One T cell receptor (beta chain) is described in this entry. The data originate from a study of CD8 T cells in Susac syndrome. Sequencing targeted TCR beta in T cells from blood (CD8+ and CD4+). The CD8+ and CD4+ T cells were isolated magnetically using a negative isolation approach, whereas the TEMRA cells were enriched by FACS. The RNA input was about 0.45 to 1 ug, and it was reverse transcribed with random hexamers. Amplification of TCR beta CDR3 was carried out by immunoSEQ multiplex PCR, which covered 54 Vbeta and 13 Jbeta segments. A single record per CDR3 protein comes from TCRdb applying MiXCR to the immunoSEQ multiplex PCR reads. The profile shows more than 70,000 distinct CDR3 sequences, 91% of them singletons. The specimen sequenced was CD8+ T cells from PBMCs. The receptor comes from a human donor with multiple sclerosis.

CDR3 DNA: TGTGCCAGCAGTTTAATAGGGGTCGGGAGGGCAACCGGGGAGCTGTTTTTT. Translation: CASSLIGVGRATGELFF. The gene calls are TRBV27 and TRBJ2-2, with 8 bases matching TRBD2. The CDR3 consists of 17 residues. Germline V gene data show CDR1 as MNHEY and CDR2 as SMNVEV (reference sequence). V dropped 2 bases and J dropped 5; count of bases not matched to a gene: 10.